The next 23 T cell receptor beta chains were all read from a single sample in a study of shared clonotypes between healthy human individuals. TCRdb's copy holds only in-frame clones and misses some; the assay was immunoSEQ multiplex PCR. The sample has about 380,000 clones, approximately 97% seen once. The sequenced sample consisted of memory CD8+ T cells sorted from blood. As to subset: CD45RO+ cells pooled with CCR7-negative TemRA cells. These TCRs come from a man aged 25-45 years in good health.

This sequence joins TRBV11-2 and TRBJ2-7; D tentatively fits TRBD1 or TRBD2 (6 bases each). Trimming stripped 5 bases from V and 2 bases from J, with 16 bases between. The CDR3 has 15 amino acids. Germline assignment: CDR1 SGHAT and CDR2 FQNNGV. CDR3 nucleotide sequence: TGTGCCAGCAGCAGTAGGGGGGAGGAGACCTACGAGCAGTACTTC. It translates to CASSSRGEETYEQYF.

J is TRBJ2-7 and V is TRBV9; D perhaps matches TRBD1 (5 bases). CDR3 length: 14 residues. Trimming cost V 3 bases and J 4 bases, with 14 bases left between them. The germline gives CDR1 SGDLS, CDR2 YYNGEE. DNA of the CDR3: TGTGCCAGCAGCGCTCAGGGTTGGAAGTACGAGCAGTACTTC. It encodes CASSAQGWKYEQYF.

Details on this clone: Additional DNA sequences in this sample encode the identical CDR3. This chain joins TRBV29-1 and TRBJ2-4, with D tentatively TRBD1 or TRBD2 (5 bases each). The CDR3 has 13 residues. Germline V gene data show CDR1 as SQVTM and CDR2 as ANQGSEA. V was trimmed by 6 bases and J by 0 bases, leaving 9 bases between them. DNA of the CDR3: TGCAGCGTGGGACCCCTAGCCAAAAACATTCAGTACTTC. Protein: CSVGPLAKNIQYF. Supplemented by reference TRBV29-1 and TRBJ2-4, the full variable domain reads SAVISQKPSRDICQRGTSLTIQCQVDSQVTMMFWYRQQPGQSLTLIATANQGSEATYESGFVIDKFPISRPNLTFSTLTVSNMSPEDSSIYLCSVGPLAKNIQYFGAGTRLSVL.

Here the CDR3 reads CASTIAVGLQETQYF. CDR3 nucleotides: TGTGCCAGCACCATAGCAGTGGGGCTACAAGAGACCCAGTACTTC. The chain carries TRBV7-2 and TRBJ2-5; maybe TRBD1 (5 bases). The V gene lost 7 bases and the J gene lost 2 bases, with 17 bases spanning the gap. From germline, CDR1 is SGHTA and CDR2 FQGNSA. CDR3 length equals 15 residues.

Comment on this clone: A read error may produce the germline difference seen at one junction end. The chain combines TRBV5-1 with TRBJ1-1; D possibly corresponds to TRBD1 (6 bases). CDR1 and CDR2 from the germline V gene are SGHRS and YFSETQ. This CDR3 contains 17 residues. The DNA for the CDR3 is TGCGCCAGCAGGTTGGTCAGGGGCAGGGATTTGGTCACTGAAGCTTTCTTT. Translation gives CASRLVRGRDLVTEAFF.

The chain has TRBV6-1 and TRBJ2-7; 8 nucleotides match TRBD2. V lost 7 bases and J lost 6; bases outside the gene matches: 14. This CDR3 spans 15 amino acids. Germline V gene lookup returns CDR1 MNHNS and CDR2 SASEGT. The CDR3 reads CASNKGGRGASEQYF. The CDR3, as DNA: TGTGCCAGCAATAAGGGAGGGCGGGGGGCCAGCGAGCAGTACTTC.

The rearrangement links TRBV7-9 to TRBJ2-3; D unclear. This CDR3 is 14 amino acids long. Germline values: CDR1 SEHNR, CDR2 FQNEAQ (reference sequence). The V end was cut by 1 base, the J end by 2 bases, with 7 bases between. CDR3 bases: TGTGCCAGCAGCTTAGAGCCAGACACAGATACGCAGTATTTT. Translation: CASSLEPDTDTQYF.

The chain has TRBV29-1 and TRBJ2-7, with D possibly being TRBD1 (5 bases). Germline assignment: CDR1 SQVTM and CDR2 ANQGSEA. Trimming cost V 3 bases and J 1 base, with 7 bases left between them. CDR3 length equals 12 residues. CDR3 sequence reads: CSVETASYEQYF. DNA of the CDR3: TGCAGCGTTGAGACAGCGTCCTACGAGCAGTACTTC.

This chain links TRBV29-1 with TRBJ2-7, with TRBD2 matching over 9 bases. From germline, CDR1 is SQVTM and CDR2 ANQGSEA. The CDR3 totals 14 residues. With V trimmed by 6 bases and J by 3 bases, 9 bases remained unmatched. CDR3 sequence reads: CSVEVSGSYYEQYF. The DNA for the CDR3 is TGCAGCGTAGAGGTTAGCGGGAGTTACTACGAGCAGTACTTC.

The chain recombines TRBV18 with TRBJ2-1, with 7 bases matching TRBD2. The CDR3 contains 12 residues. Germline V lookup: CDR1 KGHSH, CDR2 LQKENI. Trimming removed 8 bases from V and 5 bases from J; junction bases left unmatched: 3. CDR3 nucleotide sequence: TGTGCCAGCACGGGGGGTCACAATGAGCAGTTCTTC. It specifies CASTGGHNEQFF.

This clone showed up just once. The chain carries TRBV27 and TRBJ2-5, with no clear D. Germline V lookup: CDR1 MNHEY, CDR2 SMNVEV (reference sequence). V was trimmed by 7 bases and J by 2 bases, leaving 11 bases between them. This CDR3 is 13 amino acids long. The CDR3 coding sequence is TGTGCCAGCACTAGATTGGCACAAGAGACCCAGTACTTC. Its translation is CASTRLAQETQYF.

The chain carries TRBV28 and TRBJ2-3, with D uncertain. This CDR3 contains 17 residues. Germline-derived CDR1 and CDR2 are MDHEN and SYDVKM. With 6 bases removed from V and 1 base from J, the gap between germline ends came to 20 bases. The CDR3 DNA reads as TGTGCCAGCAGGCCACGATCCAGTAAGTCGCGCACAGATACGCAGTATTTT. Its protein is CASRPRSSKSRTDTQYF.

With respect to this clone: This sample also contains other DNA sequences that code for the same CDR3. The chain employs TRBV5-4 and TRBJ1-2; D not certain. Germline V lookup: CDR1 SGHNT, CDR2 YYREEE (reference sequence). V lost 2 bases and J 1 base, leaving 6 bases between the germline ends. The CDR3 consists of 13 residues. The CDR3 DNA reads TGTGCCAGCAGCTTACCGGGTAACTATGGCTACACCTTC. Its translation is CASSLPGNYGYTF.

V gene TRBV28 combines with J gene TRBJ2-1; 9 nucleotides agree with TRBD1. The germline V gene has CDR1 MDHEN and CDR2 SYDVKM. The CDR3 sequence is 14 residues long. J lost 7 bases, V lost 6 bases, and 7 bases had no gene match. CDR3 bases: TGTGCCAGCAGGTGGGGGACAGGGTGGAATGAGCAGTTCTTC. It encodes CASRWGTGWNEQFF. Complete variable domain (other parts from reference TRBV28 and TRBJ2-1): DVKVTQSSRYLVKRTGEKVFLECVQDMDHENMFWYRQDPGLGLRLIYFSYDVKMKEKGDIPEGYSVSREKKERFSLILESASTNQTSMYLCASRWGTGWNEQFFGPGTRLTVL.

This chain connects TRBV6-5 to TRBJ1-1; tentatively, D is TRBD1 (5 bases). Germline V gene sequence: CDR1 MNHEY, CDR2 SVGAGI. V was clipped by 2 bases and J by 4 bases, with 17 bases between them. The CDR3 is made up of 16 amino acids. CDR3 sequence: CASSYGELDTTTEAFF. In DNA form, the CDR3 reads TGTGCCAGCAGTTACGGGGAGTTGGACACTACCACTGAAGCTTTCTTT.

V and J are TRBV4-1 and TRBJ2-7; weak D call: TRBD1 (5 bases). The V end lost 0 bases, the J end lost 0 bases, and 18 bases lay between the germline ends. Germline-derived CDR1 and CDR2 are MGHRA and YSYEKL. CDR3 size: 18 residues. The CDR3 spells CASSQDTIGRVSSYEQYF. CDR3 nucleotides: TGCGCCAGCAGCCAAGATACTATCGGCAGGGTAAGCTCCTACGAGCAGTACTTC.

The chain carries TRBV7-9 and TRBJ1-2; a possible D gene is TRBD1 (5 bases). Germline V gives CDR1 SEHNR, CDR2 FQNEAQ (reference sequence). This CDR3 has 14 amino acids. V dropped 5 bases and J dropped 8 bases, with 18 bases sitting between them. In nucleotides, the CDR3 is TGTGCCAGCAGCCAGGACACCACCCTGCGGGGCTACACCTTC. It is translated as CASSQDTTLRGYTF.

This rearrangement joins TRBV5-5 to TRBJ1-5, with 8 bases that match TRBD1. Germline CDR1 reads SGHKS; CDR2 reads YYEKEE (reference sequence). Trimming cost V 6 bases and J 2 bases; bases outside gene matches: 10. The CDR3 is made up of 16 amino acids. The CDR3 nucleotides are TGTGCCAGCACCCCGAGGACAGGGAGGGGCAATCAGCCCCAGCATTTT. Protein: CASTPRTGRGNQPQHF.

The chain links TRBV27 to TRBJ1-4, with D hard to call. V was clipped by 3 bases and J by 2 bases, with 13 bases between them. CDR1 and CDR2 from the germline V gene are MNHEY and SMNVEV (reference sequence). The CDR3 is 16 residues long. The CDR3 is CASSFRPGATNEKLFF. CDR3 DNA sequence: TGTGCCAGCAGTTTCCGCCCGGGAGCCACTAATGAAAAACTGTTTTTT.

This clone was observed once. The rearrangement joins TRBV6-6 to TRBJ2-1, with 7 bases identical to TRBD1. The CDR3 spans 14 residues. Per the germline V gene, CDR1 is MNHNY and CDR2 is SVGAGI (reference sequence). The ends lost 7 bases at V and 10 bases at J; junction bases unmatched: 13. In DNA form, the CDR3 reads TGTGCCAGCAATCGCCCGACAGGGTCTTGGGAGCAGTTCTTC. It specifies CASNRPTGSWEQFF.

This chain connects TRBV5-8 to TRBJ2-5, with a possible D match to TRBD1 (5 bases). Germline V CDR1 and CDR2: SGHTS, YDEGEE. V dropped 5 bases and J dropped 3 bases, with 17 bases sitting between them. The length of the CDR3 is 15 residues. CDR3 sequence (DNA): TGTGCCAGCAGGGCGACCTTAGGACAAAAAGAGACCCAGTACTTC. Translated: CASRATLGQKETQYF.

V gene TRBV5-4 combines with J gene TRBJ2-2; D ambiguous. The ends were cut back, 4 bases at V and 6 bases at J, with 7 bases in the middle. CDR3 length equals 12 residues. In germline, CDR1 is SGHNT, CDR2 YYREEE (reference sequence). CDR3 residues: CASSTRAGELFF. The DNA of the CDR3 is TGTGCCAGCAGCACCCGGGCCGGGGAGCTGTTTTTT.

The chain uses TRBV6-1 and TRBJ2-1; D could derive from TRBD1 or TRBD2 (6 bases each). Per the germline V gene, CDR1 is MNHNS and CDR2 is SASEGT. CDR3 size: 14 residues. V lost 6 bases and J 7 bases, leaving 16 bases between the germline ends. The CDR3 reads CASRELAGENEQFF. CDR3 coding DNA: TGTGCCAGCAGAGAACTAGCAGGGGAGAATGAGCAGTTCTTC.